This T cell receptor (beta chain) stems from a study of blood T cell repertoires in COVID-19. Study-level background: Donors in the United States, Italy and Spain gave samples during acute or convalescent COVID-19.

Authors' processing steps: From reference gene primer amplification, estimates of nucleated cell counts were derived. Clones were read by immunoSEQ multiplex PCR, and TCRdb kept only the in-frame ones, dropping some. D and trimming come from the DNA, and the V and J calls and clone size come from that table. Of some 83,000 clones detected, 81% appear once; the ten largest clones hold around 40%. Trimming left V 3 bases short and J 8 bases short, with 13 bases between. The CDR3 spans 13 residues. The rearrangement links TRBV12-3 or TRBV12-4 to TRBJ1-2; possibly TRBD1 for D (6 bases). The clonotype originates from a man older than 75 with acute or convalescent COVID-19. Sequenced sample: peripheral blood. The CDR3 reads CASSLAGVYGYTF. In nucleotides, the CDR3 is TGTGCCAGCAGTTTGGCAGGGGTGTACGGCTACACCTTC.